This TCR beta chain originates from a study of CD8 T cells in ankylosing spondylitis. TCRdb independently ran MiXCR on the 5' RACE reads; one entry per CDR3 protein. The repertoire includes 250,000 or so distinct CDR3 sequences, 20% to 30% of them detected once, and over 0.55% sits in the top ten. V lost 0 bases to trimming and J lost 0 bases, with 12 bases between them. CDR1 DFQATT and CDR2 SNEGSKA come from the germline V gene (reference sequence). The CDR3 consists of 16 residues. This clonotype has a count of ten or more. The chain uses TRBV20-1 and TRBJ2-1; D might be TRBD2 (6 bases). This clonotype originated in a male donor with ankylosing spondylitis or in good health (not recorded which). What was sequenced was blood, either unsorted or a sorted T cell fraction (not recorded which). The DNA of the CDR3 is TGCAGTGCTAGAGATCTAGGGAGGAGCTCCTACAATGAGCAGTTCTTC. It is translated as CSARDLGRSSYNEQFF.